This T cell receptor (beta chain) is from a study of T cell changes during pregnancy in multiple sclerosis (dated by TCRdb to the late 2010s). Study-wide context: The study examined how the T cell repertoire changed over the course of pregnancy in women with multiple sclerosis.

Trimming removed 5 bases from V and 8 bases from J, leaving 21 bases between the germline ends. Sequences SGHAT (CDR1) and FQDESV (CDR2) are obtained from the germline V gene (reference sequence). Counted from cysteine to phenylalanine, this CDR3 has 15 amino acids. Kept here is only the CDR3 DNA, which spans 45 bases and is read in frame from base 1. With respect to this clone: Which antigen it targets is not known. Base qualities are not recorded, but no much larger clone differs from it by a single base.

Library preparation was by the immunoSEQ multiplex PCR assay. TCRdb provides this immuneACCESS table in a form limited to in-frame rearrangements. Some clones are lacking; in checked studies, under half of them reflect an unresolved V gene, and why the rest are absent is not known. In this sample the table shows roughly 59,000 clones, around nine tenths of which occur a single time. The top ten constitute 1.4% to 1.5% of the sample. This sequence uses TRBV11-1 and TRBJ1-2; no D gene can be assigned with confidence. Sample: peripheral blood, taken in the third trimester of pregnancy. The source of this sequence is a female donor in good health, enrolled as a control in a pregnancy study. The base sequence is TGTGCCAGCAGCCCCCGTCTCGGGATCGGTTGGGGCTACACCTTC. This sequence encodes CASSPRLGIGWGYTF.